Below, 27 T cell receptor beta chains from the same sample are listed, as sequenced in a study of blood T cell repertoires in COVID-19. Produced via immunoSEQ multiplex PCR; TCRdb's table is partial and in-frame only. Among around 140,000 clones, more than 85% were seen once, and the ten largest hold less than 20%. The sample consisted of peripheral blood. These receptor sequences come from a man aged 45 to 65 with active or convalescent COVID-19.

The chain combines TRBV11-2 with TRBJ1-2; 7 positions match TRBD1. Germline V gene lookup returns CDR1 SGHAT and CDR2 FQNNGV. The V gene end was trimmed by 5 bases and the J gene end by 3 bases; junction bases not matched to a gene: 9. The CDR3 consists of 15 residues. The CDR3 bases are TGTGCCAGCAGCCCCGACAGGGTGATTTACTATGGCTACACCTTC. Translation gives CASSPDRVIYYGYTF.

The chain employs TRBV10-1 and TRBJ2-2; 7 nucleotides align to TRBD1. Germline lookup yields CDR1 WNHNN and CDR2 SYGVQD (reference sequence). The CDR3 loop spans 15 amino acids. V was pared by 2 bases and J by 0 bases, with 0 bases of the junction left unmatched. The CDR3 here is CASSEDRANTGELFF. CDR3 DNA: TGCGCCAGCAGTGAGGACAGGGCGAACACCGGGGAGCTGTTTTTT.

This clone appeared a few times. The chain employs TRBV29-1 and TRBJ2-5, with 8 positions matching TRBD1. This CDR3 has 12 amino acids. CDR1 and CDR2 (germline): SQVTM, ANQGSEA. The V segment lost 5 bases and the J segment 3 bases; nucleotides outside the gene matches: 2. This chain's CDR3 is CSVTTGEETQYF. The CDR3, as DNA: TGCAGCGTTACGACAGGGGAAGAGACCCAGTACTTC.

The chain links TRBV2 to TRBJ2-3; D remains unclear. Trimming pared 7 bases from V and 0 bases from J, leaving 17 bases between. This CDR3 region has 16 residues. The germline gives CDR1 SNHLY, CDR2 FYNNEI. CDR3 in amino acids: CASIRFLAASTDTQYF. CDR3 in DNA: TGTGCCAGCATTCGCTTTCTGGCGGCGAGCACAGATACGCAGTATTTT.

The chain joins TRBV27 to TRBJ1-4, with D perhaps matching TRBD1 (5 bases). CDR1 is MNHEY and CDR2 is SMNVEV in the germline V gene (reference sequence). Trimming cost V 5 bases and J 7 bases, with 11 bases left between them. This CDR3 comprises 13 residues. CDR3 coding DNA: TGTGCCAGCAGTGACAGCCGCCGTGAAAAACTGTTTTTT. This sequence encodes CASSDSRREKLFF.

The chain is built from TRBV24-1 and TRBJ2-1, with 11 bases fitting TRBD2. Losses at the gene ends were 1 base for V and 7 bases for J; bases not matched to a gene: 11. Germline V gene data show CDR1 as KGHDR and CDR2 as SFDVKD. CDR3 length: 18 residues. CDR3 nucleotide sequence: TGTGCCACCAGTGATTTTAATAGCGGGGGGGCTATTGGGAATGAGCAGTTCTTC. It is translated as CATSDFNSGGAIGNEQFF.

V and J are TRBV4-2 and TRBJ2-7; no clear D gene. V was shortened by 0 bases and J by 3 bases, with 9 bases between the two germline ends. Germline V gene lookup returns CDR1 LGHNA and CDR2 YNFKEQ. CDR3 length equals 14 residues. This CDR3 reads CASSQDRQDYEQYF. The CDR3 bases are TGTGCCAGCAGCCAAGATCGACAAGACTACGAGCAGTACTTC.

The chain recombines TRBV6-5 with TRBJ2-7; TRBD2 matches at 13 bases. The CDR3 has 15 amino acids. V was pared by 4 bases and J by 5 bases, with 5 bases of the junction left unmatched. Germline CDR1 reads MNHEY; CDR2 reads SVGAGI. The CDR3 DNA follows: TGTGCCAGCAGTTTTGGACTAGCGGGAGCCCACGAGCAGTACTTC. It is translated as CASSFGLAGAHEQYF.

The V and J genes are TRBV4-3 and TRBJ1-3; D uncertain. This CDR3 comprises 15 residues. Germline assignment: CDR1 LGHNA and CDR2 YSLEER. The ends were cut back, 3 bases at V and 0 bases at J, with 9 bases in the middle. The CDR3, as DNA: TGCGCCAGCAGCCAGCGGCTCTACTCTGGAAACACCATATATTTT. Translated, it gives CASSQRLYSGNTIYF.

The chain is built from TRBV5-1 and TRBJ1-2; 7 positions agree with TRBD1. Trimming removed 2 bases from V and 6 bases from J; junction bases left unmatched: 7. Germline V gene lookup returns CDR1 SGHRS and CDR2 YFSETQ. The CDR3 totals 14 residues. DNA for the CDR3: TGCGCCAGCAGCTTCCGACAGGGCGAGAATGGCTACACCTTC. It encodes CASSFRQGENGYTF.

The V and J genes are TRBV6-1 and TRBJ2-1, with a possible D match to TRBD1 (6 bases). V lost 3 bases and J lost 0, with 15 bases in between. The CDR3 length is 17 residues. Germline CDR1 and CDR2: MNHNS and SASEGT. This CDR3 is CASSDPAQGFSYNEQFF. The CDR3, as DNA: TGTGCCAGCAGTGATCCGGCACAGGGTTTCTCCTACAATGAGCAGTTCTTC.

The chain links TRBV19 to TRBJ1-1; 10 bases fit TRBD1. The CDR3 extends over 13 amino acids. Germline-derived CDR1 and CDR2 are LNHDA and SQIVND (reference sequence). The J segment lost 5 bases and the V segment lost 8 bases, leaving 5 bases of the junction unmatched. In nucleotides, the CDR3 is TGTGCCAGTCAAGACAGGGGGCTGACTGAAGCTTTCTTT. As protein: CASQDRGLTEAFF.

CDR3 region: CASRPKASVHNEQFF. The CDR3, as DNA: TGTGCCAGCAGACCAAAGGCTAGTGTGCACAATGAGCAGTTCTTC. V gene TRBV7-2 combines with J gene TRBJ2-1; D unresolved. CDR1 and CDR2 (germline): SGHTA, FQGNSA. Trimming cost V 6 bases and J 5 bases, with 17 bases left between them. The CDR3 consists of 15 residues.

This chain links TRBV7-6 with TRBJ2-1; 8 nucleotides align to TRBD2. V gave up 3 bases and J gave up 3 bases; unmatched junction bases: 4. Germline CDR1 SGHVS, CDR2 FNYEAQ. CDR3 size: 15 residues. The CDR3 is CASSLSGRLYNEQFF. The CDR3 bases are TGTGCCAGCAGCTTGAGCGGGAGACTCTACAATGAGCAGTTCTTC.

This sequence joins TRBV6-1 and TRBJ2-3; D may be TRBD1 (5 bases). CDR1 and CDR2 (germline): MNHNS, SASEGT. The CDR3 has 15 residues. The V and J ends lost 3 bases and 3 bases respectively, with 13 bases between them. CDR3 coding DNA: TGTGCCAGCAGTGATTCAGGGTTTTCGACAGATACGCAGTATTTT. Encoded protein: CASSDSGFSTDTQYF.

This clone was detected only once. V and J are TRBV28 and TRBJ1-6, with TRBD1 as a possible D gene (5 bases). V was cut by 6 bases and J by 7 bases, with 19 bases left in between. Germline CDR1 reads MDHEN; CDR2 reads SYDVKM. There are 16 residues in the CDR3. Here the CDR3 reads CASSPNLRGGNSPLHF. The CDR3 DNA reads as TGTGCCAGCAGCCCTAATCTTAGGGGCGGAAATTCACCCCTCCACTTT.

The CDR3 coding sequence is TGTGCTAGTGGTTTGCTACGCGCTTACCTCGGGGGGGGGAACACTGAAGCTTTCTTT. This encodes CASGLLRAYLGGGNTEAFF. The genes are TRBV12-5 and TRBJ1-1, with TRBD1 as a possible D gene (5 bases). Germline CDR1 is LGHNT and CDR2 is FRNRAP. V was shortened by 2 bases and J by 1 base, with 23 bases between the two germline ends. The CDR3 runs 19 residues.

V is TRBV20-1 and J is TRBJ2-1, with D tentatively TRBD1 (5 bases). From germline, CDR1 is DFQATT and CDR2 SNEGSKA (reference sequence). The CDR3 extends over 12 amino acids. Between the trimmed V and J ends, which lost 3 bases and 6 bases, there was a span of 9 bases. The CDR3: CSASRQGNEQFF. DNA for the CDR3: TGCAGTGCTAGTCGCCAGGGCAATGAGCAGTTCTTC.

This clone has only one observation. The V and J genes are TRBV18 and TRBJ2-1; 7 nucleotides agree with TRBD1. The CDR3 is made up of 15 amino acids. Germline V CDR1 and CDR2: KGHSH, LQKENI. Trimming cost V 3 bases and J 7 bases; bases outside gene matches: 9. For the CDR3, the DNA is TGTGCCAGCTCACCCAGGCAGGGGGTAGCTAATGAGCAGTTCTTC. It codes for CASSPRQGVANEQFF.

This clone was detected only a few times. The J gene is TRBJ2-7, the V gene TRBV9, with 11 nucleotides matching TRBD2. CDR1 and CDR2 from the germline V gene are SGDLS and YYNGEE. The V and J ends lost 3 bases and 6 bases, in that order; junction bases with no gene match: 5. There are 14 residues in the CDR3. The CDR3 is CASSAGTSGFEQYF. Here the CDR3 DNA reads TGTGCCAGCAGCGCCGGGACTAGCGGCTTCGAGCAGTACTTC.

The CDR3 region is CASSLIGRETQYF. The CDR3 DNA is TGTGCCAGCAGTTTGATAGGGAGAGAGACCCAGTACTTC. V usage is TRBV28 and J usage is TRBJ2-5, with D maybe TRBD2 (5 bases). This CDR3 is 13 amino acids long. CDR1 is MDHEN and CDR2 is SYDVKM in the germline V gene. V lost 3 bases and J 4 bases, leaving 9 bases between the germline ends.

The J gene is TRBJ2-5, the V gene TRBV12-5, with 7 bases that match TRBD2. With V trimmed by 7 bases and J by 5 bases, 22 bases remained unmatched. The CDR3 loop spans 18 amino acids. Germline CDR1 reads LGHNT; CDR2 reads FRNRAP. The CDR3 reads CASAPGGTGLPLRETQYF. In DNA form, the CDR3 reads TGTGCTAGTGCCCCGGGAGGCACCGGACTCCCCCTGCGGGAGACCCAGTACTTC.

CDR3 sequence (DNA): TGTGCCAGCAGCTTATCAAGGGGTAATGAGCAGTTCTTC. It translates to CASSLSRGNEQFF. This rearrangement joins TRBV7-2 to TRBJ2-1, with D possibly being TRBD1 (5 bases). There are 13 residues in the CDR3. Germline V gene data show CDR1 as SGHTA and CDR2 as FQGNSA. Trimming took 2 bases from V and 7 from J, leaving 9 bases between them.

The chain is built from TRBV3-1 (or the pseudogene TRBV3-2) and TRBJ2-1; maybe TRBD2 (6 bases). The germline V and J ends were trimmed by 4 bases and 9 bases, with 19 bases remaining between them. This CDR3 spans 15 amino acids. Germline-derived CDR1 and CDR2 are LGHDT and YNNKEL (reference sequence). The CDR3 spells CASSLVLVGTGEQFF. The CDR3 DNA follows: TGTGCCAGCAGCCTAGTCTTGGTCGGGACTGGTGAGCAGTTCTTC.

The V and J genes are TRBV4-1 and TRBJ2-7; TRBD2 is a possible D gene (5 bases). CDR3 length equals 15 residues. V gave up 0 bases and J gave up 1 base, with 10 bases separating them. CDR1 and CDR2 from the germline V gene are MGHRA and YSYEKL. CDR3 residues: CASSQDSGWSYEQYF. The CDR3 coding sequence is TGCGCCAGCAGCCAAGATTCGGGGTGGTCCTACGAGCAGTACTTC.

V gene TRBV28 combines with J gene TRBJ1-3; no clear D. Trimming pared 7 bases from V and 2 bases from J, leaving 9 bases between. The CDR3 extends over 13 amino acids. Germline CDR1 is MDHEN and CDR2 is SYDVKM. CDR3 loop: CASKERAGNTIYF. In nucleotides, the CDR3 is TGTGCCAGCAAGGAGAGGGCTGGAAACACCATATATTTT.

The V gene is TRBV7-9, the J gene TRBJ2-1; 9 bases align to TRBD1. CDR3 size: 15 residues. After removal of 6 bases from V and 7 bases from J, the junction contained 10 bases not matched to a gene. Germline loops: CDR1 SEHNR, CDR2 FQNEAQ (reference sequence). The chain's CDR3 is CASRLTGGAENEQFF. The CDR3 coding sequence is TGTGCCAGCAGACTCACAGGGGGCGCAGAGAATGAGCAGTTCTTC.